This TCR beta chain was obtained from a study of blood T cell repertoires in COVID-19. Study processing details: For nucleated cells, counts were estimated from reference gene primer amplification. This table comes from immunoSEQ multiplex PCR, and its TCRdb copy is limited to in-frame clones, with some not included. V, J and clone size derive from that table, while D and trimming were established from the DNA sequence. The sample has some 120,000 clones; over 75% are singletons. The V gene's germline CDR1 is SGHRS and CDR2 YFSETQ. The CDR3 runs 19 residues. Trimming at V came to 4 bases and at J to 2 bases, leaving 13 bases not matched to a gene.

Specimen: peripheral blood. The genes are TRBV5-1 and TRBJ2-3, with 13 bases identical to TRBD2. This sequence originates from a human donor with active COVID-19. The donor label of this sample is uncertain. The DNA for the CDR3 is TGCGCCAGCAGCCTGACTAGCGGGGGGTCCTCTATGACCACAGATACGCAGTATTTT. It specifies CASSLTSGGSSMTTDTQYF.